This is a list of T cell receptor beta chains from one sample in a study of blood T cell repertoires in COVID-19. Only in-frame clones appear in the TCRdb table, and some are missing; sequencing was by immunoSEQ multiplex PCR. The table shows 150,000 or so clones, with about 90% occurring only once. Sequencing was performed on PBMCs or T cells enriched from blood (not recorded which). Receptor source: a woman in her forties or fifties who had recovered from COVID-19. Each CDR3 is given with its conserved first and last residue. Each record gives: clone size, CDR3 length, D gene, V gene, J gene, CDR3 protein, CDR3 DNA. The D gene is left open where the match is weak. Some rows have no size entry. The others give once, few or many, or a class for an expanded clone.

once	12	TRBD1	TRBV29-1	TRBJ1-2	CSVEQGAYGYTF	TGCAGCGTTGAACAGGGGGCCTATGGCTACACCTTC
.	16	.	TRBV24-1	TRBJ2-1	CATSDLEGSSYNEQFF	TGTGCCACCAGTGATTTGGAGGGCAGCTCCTACAATGAGCAGTTCTTC
.	13	.	TRBV12-3/TRBV12-4	TRBJ1-2	CASSPRTVRGYTF	TGTGCCAGCAGTCCCAGGACAGTCCGGGGCTACACCTTC
.	16	TRBD1	TRBV18	TRBJ1-2	CASSPYSDRANYGYTF	TGTGCCAGCTCACCATATAGCGACAGGGCTAACTATGGCTACACCTTC
once	15	.	TRBV5-1	TRBJ1-3	CASSLDGRGGNTIYF	TGCGCCAGCAGCTTGGATGGCAGGGGTGGAAACACCATATATTTT
.	15	.	TRBV28	TRBJ1-4	CASSFGTSSDEKLFF	TGTGCCAGCAGTTTTGGGACATCCAGCGATGAAAAACTGTTTTTT
.	16	TRBD1	TRBV11-3	TRBJ1-1	CASSLGRRAGGTEAFF	TGTGCCAGCAGCTTAGGCCGTCGGGCAGGGGGCACTGAAGCTTTCTTT
few	15	TRBD2	TRBV9	TRBJ2-1	CASSESGSSYNEQFF	TGTGCCAGCAGCGAAAGCGGGAGTTCCTACAATGAGCAGTTCTTC
.	17	TRBD2	TRBV11-3	TRBJ2-2	CASSGGTSRINTGELFF	TGTGCCAGCAGCGGTGGGACTAGCCGTATTAACACCGGGGAGCTGTTTTTT
.	16	.	TRBV9	TRBJ1-1	CASSVVGSATTAEAFF	TGTGCCAGCAGCGTAGTTGGCAGCGCCACAACCGCTGAAGCTTTCTTT
few	18	TRBD2	TRBV19	TRBJ2-6	CASSIRLAGESGANVLTF	TGTGCCAGTAGTATCCGACTAGCGGGAGAGTCTGGGGCCAACGTCCTGACTTTC
.	16	TRBD2	TRBV28	TRBJ2-7	CASSFGLAGDSYEQYF	TGTGCCAGCAGTTTTGGACTAGCGGGGGACTCCTACGAGCAGTACTTC
.	17	.	TRBV5-1	TRBJ1-4	CASSLGMTFGGLGKLFF	TGCGCCAGCAGCTTGGGAATGACCTTTGGCGGCTTAGGAAAACTGTTTTTT
once	13	.	TRBV14	TRBJ2-7	CASSQTPMSEQYF	TGTGCCAGCAGCCAAACCCCTATGAGCGAGCAGTACTTC
.	14	TRBD2	TRBV9	TRBJ2-5	CASSVVAGGETQYF	TGTGCCAGCAGCGTAGTTGCGGGAGGAGAGACCCAGTACTTC
.	14	TRBD1	TRBV30	TRBJ1-3	CAWSSGGFGNTIYF	TGTGCCTGGAGCTCAGGGGGTTTTGGAAACACCATATATTTT
.	13	TRBD1	TRBV28	TRBJ1-2	CASSLRTGVGYTF	TGTGCCAGCAGTTTAAGGACAGGGGTTGGCTACACCTTC
few	14	.	TRBV5-5	TRBJ1-6	CASSFAGSNSPLHF	TGTGCCAGCAGCTTCGCGGGTTCTAATTCACCCCTCCACTTT
.	16	TRBD1	TRBV7-3	TRBJ2-1	CASSSKPGQGNNEQFF	TGTGCCAGCAGCTCCAAACCGGGACAGGGTAACAATGAGCAGTTCTTC
.	15	.	TRBV11-3	TRBJ2-1	CASSLSGSANNEQFF	TGTGCCAGCAGCTTATCGGGTAGCGCCAACAATGAGCAGTTCTTC
.	15	TRBD2	TRBV5-1	TRBJ2-1	CASSLILAGVSEQFF	TGCGCCAGCAGCTTGATCCTAGCGGGAGTGAGTGAGCAGTTCTTC
.	16	.	TRBV27	TRBJ1-5	CASSLNRDTSNQPQHF	TGTGCCAGCAGCCTGAACAGGGACACTAGCAATCAGCCCCAGCATTTT
.	17	TRBD2	TRBV3-1/TRBV3-2	TRBJ2-1	CASSLSSGRAGGNEQFF	TGTGCCAGCAGCTTGTCTAGCGGGAGGGCCGGTGGGAATGAGCAGTTCTTC
.	13	.	TRBV27	TRBJ1-1	CASSLDRATEAFF	TGTGCCAGCAGTTTAGACAGAGCCACTGAAGCTTTCTTT
.	16	.	TRBV7-9	TRBJ1-2	CASSLSEGTANYGYTF	TGTGCCAGCAGCCTATCTGAGGGCACTGCTAACTATGGCTACACCTTC
few	17	TRBD2	TRBV7-2	TRBJ2-3	CASSFSGSAGYTDTQYF	TGTGCCAGCAGCTTTAGCGGGAGTGCCGGGTACACAGATACGCAGTATTTT
.	14	.	TRBV27	TRBJ2-7	CASGSPGQSYEQYF	TGTGCCAGCGGCTCCCCGGGACAATCCTACGAGCAGTACTTC
.	15	.	TRBV10-1	TRBJ2-3	CASSESPGLTDTQYF	TGCGCCAGCAGTGAGTCGCCGGGACTCACAGATACGCAGTATTTT
.	13	.	TRBV5-1	TRBJ1-1	CASSLELGRGAFF	TGCGCCAGCAGCTTGGAGCTGGGCAGGGGAGCTTTCTTT
.	11	.	TRBV29-1	TRBJ1-2	CSVIYSYGYTF	TGCAGCGTGATCTACAGCTATGGCTACACCTTC
.	13	.	TRBV5-4	TRBJ2-7	CASSLDGKYEQYF	TGTGCCAGCAGCTTGGACGGGAAATACGAGCAGTACTTC
.	15	.	TRBV4-1	TRBJ1-2	CASSQVQAPNYGYTF	TGCGCCAGCAGCCAAGTTCAGGCCCCAAACTATGGCTACACCTTC
.	18	TRBD2	TRBV3-1/TRBV3-2	TRBJ2-1	CASSQAPLKLAGVYEQFF	TGTGCCAGCAGCCAAGCCCCCCTTAAACTAGCGGGAGTTTATGAGCAGTTCTTC
.	16	.	TRBV18	TRBJ1-4	CASSPLGGLTNEKLFF	TGTGCCAGCTCACCACTTGGGGGCCTCACGAACGAAAAACTGTTTTTT
.	15	.	TRBV5-1	TRBJ2-3	CASSLGRVHTDTQYF	TGCGCCAGCAGCTTGGGCAGGGTACACACAGATACGCAGTATTTT
few	15	TRBD1	TRBV7-2	TRBJ1-1	CASSPQDRVVTEAFF	TGTGCCAGCAGCCCCCAAGACAGGGTTGTCACTGAAGCTTTCTTT
.	15	TRBD2	TRBV2	TRBJ2-1	CASSPTSGSWNEQFF	TGTGCCAGCAGTCCTACTAGCGGGAGTTGGAATGAGCAGTTCTTC
few	12	.	TRBV12-3/TRBV12-4	TRBJ1-1	CASKIPKGLAFF	TGTGCCAGCAAAATCCCCAAGGGGCTCGCTTTCTTT
.	15	TRBD2	TRBV5-1	TRBJ2-1	CASSAGLAGYNEQFF	TGCGCCAGCAGCGCGGGACTAGCGGGCTACAATGAGCAGTTCTTC
.	14	TRBD2	TRBV28	TRBJ2-1	CATTGLAGVHEQFF	TGTGCCACCACTGGACTAGCGGGAGTCCATGAGCAGTTCTTC
.	16	TRBD2	TRBV2	TRBJ2-3	CASTRRRGSGTDTQYF	TGTGCCAGCACTAGGAGACGCGGGAGTGGAACAGATACGCAGTATTTT
once	15	.	TRBV5-1	TRBJ1-2	CASSLASGDNYGYTF	TGCGCCAGCAGCTTGGCTTCAGGGGATAACTATGGCTACACCTTC
few	16	TRBD1	TRBV15	TRBJ2-1	CATSSLQGARNNEQFF	TGTGCCACCAGCAGTCTACAGGGGGCTAGGAACAATGAGCAGTTCTTC
once	19	TRBD2	TRBV19	TRBJ2-7	CASSLRGGLAGSFSYEQYF	TGTGCCAGTAGCCTAAGAGGGGGACTAGCGGGCAGCTTCTCCTACGAGCAGTACTTC
.	14	.	TRBV6-4	TRBJ2-2	CASSVAEDTGELFF	TGTGCCAGCAGTGTAGCGGAGGACACCGGGGAGCTGTTTTTT
.	15	.	TRBV18	TRBJ2-7	CASSPPGAGTYEQYF	TGTGCCAGCTCACCACCGGGAGCGGGTACCTACGAGCAGTACTTC
.	16	TRBD2	TRBV5-1	TRBJ2-3	CASSLLAGGSTDTQYF	TGCGCCAGCAGCTTGTTGGCGGGAGGGAGCACAGATACGCAGTATTTT
.	16	.	TRBV5-1	TRBJ2-5	CASSLEDFRMEETQYF	TGCGCCAGCAGCTTGGAAGACTTCCGGATGGAAGAGACCCAGTACTTC
few	16	TRBD1	TRBV7-9	TRBJ1-4	CASSYIGQGTNEKLFF	TGTGCCAGCAGCTATATCGGACAGGGAACTAATGAAAAACTGTTTTTT
.	18	.	TRBV1	TRBJ1-5	CTSSQGMPGQACNQPQHF	TGCACCAGCAGCCAAGGGATGCCGGGACAGGCGTGCAATCAGCCCCAGCATTTT
.	17	.	TRBV5-4	TRBJ2-3	CASSLGEVRVPTDTQYF	TGTGCCAGCAGCTTGGGGGAGGTCAGGGTACCCACAGATACGCAGTATTTT